The rows below give T cell receptor beta chains drawn from one sample of a study of blood T cell repertoires in COVID-19. Clones were sequenced by immunoSEQ multiplex PCR, and TCRdb holds only the in-frame ones, with some missing. Altogether 100,000 to 150,000 clones are present, approximately 84% being singletons, with the ten largest covering 1.1% to 1.5%. The specimen sequenced was peripheral blood. These receptor sequences come from a man aged 55 to 70 with acute or convalescent COVID-19. CDR3s include the opening cysteine and the closing phenylalanine or tryptophan.

V	J	CDR3
TRBV4-1	TRBJ2-7	CASSHPTDRYSYEQYF
TRBV11-2	TRBJ2-5	CASSLDRVGETQYF
TRBV9	TRBJ2-7	CASSVGDRGLYEQYF
TRBV19	TRBJ1-6	CASSGAFEGSPLHF
TRBV27	TRBJ2-7	CASSLISGYEQYF
TRBV11-2	TRBJ2-7	CASSFGPEVEQYF
TRBV5-1	TRBJ2-1	CASSLALSNNEQFF
TRBV5-1	TRBJ2-1	CASSLTSGFLVF
TRBV29-1	TRBJ2-7	CSVESPDSTYEQYF
TRBV30	TRBJ1-1	CAWSWQGNTEAFF
TRBV27	TRBJ1-1	CASSIQTGNTEAFF
TRBV28	TRBJ2-7	CASSPPGQEYEQYF
TRBV20-1	TRBJ2-1	CSASLQGRYNEQFF
TRBV12-3/TRBV12-4	TRBJ2-3	CASSFISTDTQYF
TRBV5-8	TRBJ1-2	CASSLSGGEGYGYTF
TRBV30	TRBJ2-7	CAWSGRSEQYF
TRBV10-1	TRBJ2-2	CASSGHRDTGELFF
TRBV5-5	TRBJ2-7	CASSLLAGAYEQYF
TRBV5-1	TRBJ2-1	CASSLGASTDYNEQFF
TRBV12-3/TRBV12-4	TRBJ1-5	CASSPRGQGPQHF
TRBV5-4	TRBJ2-2	CASSEFPLANTGELFF
TRBV7-9	TRBJ1-1	CASRPSGHTEAFF
TRBV27	TRBJ2-5	CASSFNSGTETQYF
TRBV19	TRBJ1-2	CASSMGNRANYGYTF
TRBV18	TRBJ2-2	CASSPLASSGSRTGELFF
TRBV27	TRBJ1-3	CASRPGGYSGNTIYF